This TCR beta chain was identified during a study of blood T cell repertoires in COVID-19. Study-wide context: Specimens from acute and convalescent COVID-19 originated in the United States, Italy and Spain. T cells, B-cell-depleted T cells, or PBMCs provided the cDNA or gDNA that served as material.

In germline, CDR1 is SNHLY, CDR2 FYNNEI. Trimming removed 2 bases from V and 2 bases from J, with 10 bases in between. The CDR3 contains 14 residues. Per the study methods: Reference gene primer amplification gave estimated nucleated cell counts. Sequenced by immunoSEQ multiplex PCR; TCRdb stores in-frame clones only, minus some. The V and J calls and clone size were taken over from that table, and D and trimming were inferred from the DNA. There are around 50,000 clones in the sample; more than 80% occur only once, and around 1.5% lies in the top ten. Sequencing used peripheral blood. This TCR came from a man in his 60s with acute or convalescent COVID-19. The genes are TRBV2 and TRBJ2-7; maybe TRBD2 (5 bases). The CDR3 loop is CASSEQRGTYEQYF. The CDR3 nucleotides are TGTGCCAGCAGTGAACAACGAGGGACCTACGAGCAGTACTTC.